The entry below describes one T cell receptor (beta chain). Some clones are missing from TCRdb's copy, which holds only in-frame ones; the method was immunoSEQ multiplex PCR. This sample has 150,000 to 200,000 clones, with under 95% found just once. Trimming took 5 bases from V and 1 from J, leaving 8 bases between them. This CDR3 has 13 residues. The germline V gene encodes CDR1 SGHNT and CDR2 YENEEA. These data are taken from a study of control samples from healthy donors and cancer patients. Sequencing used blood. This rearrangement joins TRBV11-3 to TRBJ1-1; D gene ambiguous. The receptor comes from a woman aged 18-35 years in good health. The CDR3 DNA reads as TGTGCCAGCAGCGCGCGGGAGAACACTGAAGCTTTCTTT. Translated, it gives CASSARENTEAFF.